These 14 T cell receptor beta chains came from one sample sequenced in a study of CD8 T cells in Susac syndrome (dated by TCRdb to about 2019). Libraries were constructed by the immunoSEQ multiplex PCR assay. RNA was extracted using the RNeasy kit, and about 0.5 to 1 ug of the RNA was reverse transcribed with random hexamers. TCRdb handled the public reads itself, with Q25 trimming in fastp and clone calling in MiXCR, and kept productive beta chains. Under each unique CDR3 protein, matching rows form one entry showing the most common genes and DNA. The sample has about 180,000 distinct CDR3 sequences on record, more than 90% of them singletons. Around 0.09% of the sample is held by the ten biggest clonotypes. Sequenced sample: CD4+ T cells from PBMCs. The receptors here all came from a human donor with multiple sclerosis.

The chain links TRBV29-1 to TRBJ2-2, with 8 bases lining up with TRBD1. This CDR3 is 12 amino acids long. The germline V gene has CDR1 SQVTM and CDR2 ANQGSEA. J gave up 6 bases and V 7 bases, and 4 bases lay outside the gene matches. The CDR3 is CSGLQGAGELFF. In DNA, the CDR3 is TGCAGCGGCCTACAGGGGGCCGGGGAGCTGTTTTTT.

The chain has TRBV29-1 and TRBJ2-2, with TRBD2 matching 12 bases. Germline values: CDR1 SQVTM, CDR2 ANQGSEA. The CDR3 is 15 residues long. V trimming: 7 bases; J trimming: 1 base; junction bases outside the gene matches: 4. CDR3 protein: CSATSGGMNTGELFF. CDR3 DNA sequence: TGCAGCGCCACTAGCGGGGGGATGAACACCGGGGAGCTGTTTTTT.

V usage is TRBV10-3 and J usage is TRBJ1-1, with D maybe TRBD1 (6 bases). This CDR3 region has 14 residues. Germline CDR1 is ENHRY and CDR2 is SYGVKD. Trimming shortened V by 2 bases and J by 3 bases, and 10 bases separated the two germline ends. The CDR3, as DNA: TGTGCCATCAGTGAGCAGGGGAGGGACACTGAAGCTTTCTTT. Encoded protein: CAISEQGRDTEAFF.

The chain joins TRBV30 to TRBJ1-4; D perhaps matches TRBD1 (6 bases). The germline gives CDR1 GTSNPN, CDR2 SVGIG (reference sequence). The ends were cut back, 3 bases at V and 8 bases at J, with 16 bases in the middle. The CDR3 runs to 14 residues. The CDR3 loop reads CAWRKRDIEEKLFF. CDR3 bases: TGTGCCTGGAGAAAGAGGGACATAGAAGAAAAACTGTTTTTT.

The genes are TRBV4-3 and TRBJ2-7, with TRBD1 as a possible D gene (5 bases). This CDR3 has 13 amino acids. Germline V gene lookup returns CDR1 LGHNA and CDR2 YSLEER. V dropped 1 base and J dropped 7 bases, with 11 bases sitting between them. CDR3 amino acids: CASSQGWQGEQYF. In DNA form, the CDR3 reads TGCGCCAGCAGCCAAGGCTGGCAGGGAGAGCAGTACTTC.

The chain is built from TRBV21-1 and TRBJ1-1. TRBV21-1 is listed as a pseudogene. The CDR3 length is 11 residues. In DNA, the CDR3 is TGTGCCAGCAGAGATGAGTTGGGAGCTTTCTTT. This gives the protein CASRDELGAFF.

This chain joins TRBV9 and TRBJ2-2; 9 nucleotides align to TRBD1. Germline-derived CDR1 and CDR2 are SGDLS and YYNGEE. This CDR3 comprises 16 residues. V trimming: 2 bases; J trimming: 5 bases; junction bases outside the gene matches: 7. This CDR3 is CASSVAQGARTGELFF. For the CDR3, the DNA is TGTGCCAGCAGCGTGGCACAGGGGGCAAGGACCGGGGAGCTGTTTTTT.

The genes are TRBV29-1 and TRBJ1-2; 7 bases match TRBD1. Unmatched junction bases numbered 3, after V lost 4 bases and J lost 1 base. This CDR3 has 13 amino acids. CDR1 is SQVTM and CDR2 is ANQGSEA in the germline V gene. CDR3 sequence: CSVAAGGNYGYTF. The CDR3 DNA reads TGCAGCGTTGCCGCAGGGGGTAACTATGGCTACACCTTC.

The chain is built from TRBV6-6 and TRBJ1-1, with 8 nucleotides matching TRBD1. The germline V gene has CDR1 MNHNY and CDR2 SVGAGI (reference sequence). Trimming removed 6 bases from V and 3 bases from J; junction bases left unmatched: 9. The CDR3 contains 15 residues. DNA for the CDR3: TGTGCCAGCAGAGGAAAACAGGGGGTTGACACTGAAGCTTTCTTT. Translation: CASRGKQGVDTEAFF.

The chain has TRBV12-3 or TRBV12-4 and TRBJ1-1, with D uncertain. Between the trimmed V and J ends, which lost 5 bases and 4 bases, there was a span of 8 bases. The CDR3 is 12 residues long. CDR3 sequence (DNA): TGTGCCAGCAGTCGCTGGGGCACTGAAGCTTTCTTT. Its protein product is CASSRWGTEAFF.

This chain's CDR3 is CAWSQGPPNTEAFF. The CDR3 DNA reads TGTGCCTGGAGCCAAGGACCCCCGAACACTGAAGCTTTCTTT. The chain combines TRBV30 with TRBJ1-1; unclear D gene. From germline, CDR1 is GTSNPN and CDR2 SVGIG (reference sequence). The CDR3 runs 14 residues. Trimming left V 3 bases short and J 1 base short, with 12 bases between.

The V and J genes are TRBV25-1 and TRBJ1-2, with D maybe TRBD1 (6 bases). Trimming took off 6 bases at V and 3 bases at J, with 23 bases between the two ends. The CDR3 sequence is 17 residues long. Germline V lookup: CDR1 MGHDK, CDR2 SYGVNS. The CDR3: CASRRVDALRGDYGYTF. CDR3 DNA: TGTGCCAGCAGACGAGTGGATGCCCTGAGGGGGGACTATGGCTACACCTTC.

The chain employs TRBV28 and TRBJ2-7, with 7 bases that match TRBD1. Germline V gene lookup returns CDR1 MDHEN and CDR2 SYDVKM. Trimming took 1 base from V and 3 from J; bases not matched to a gene: 3. The CDR3 extends over 14 amino acids. The CDR3 DNA sequence: TGTGCCAGCAGTTTATCAGACAGGGTCTACGAGCAGTACTTC. Amino acids: CASSLSDRVYEQYF.

The chain joins TRBV29-1 to TRBJ1-2; D gene unclear. CDR3 length: 12 residues. CDR1 and CDR2 (germline): SQVTM, ANQGSEA. Trimming pared 4 bases from V and 3 bases from J, leaving 9 bases between. CDR3: CSVGPSDYGYTF. The CDR3 region has the DNA TGCAGCGTTGGTCCCAGCGACTATGGCTACACCTTC.